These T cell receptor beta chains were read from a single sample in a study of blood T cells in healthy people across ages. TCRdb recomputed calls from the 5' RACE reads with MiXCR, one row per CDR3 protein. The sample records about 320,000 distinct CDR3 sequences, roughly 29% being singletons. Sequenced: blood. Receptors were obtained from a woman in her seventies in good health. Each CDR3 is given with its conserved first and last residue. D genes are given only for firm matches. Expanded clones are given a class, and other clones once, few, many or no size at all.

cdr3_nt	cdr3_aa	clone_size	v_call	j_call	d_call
TGTGCCAGCGGGGACAGGGGATATGGAAACACCATATATTTT	CASGDRGYGNTIYF	few	TRBV6-1	TRBJ1-3	TRBD1
TGTGCTAGTGGTTTGCAGCCATCGAACTATGGCTACACCTTC	CASGLQPSNYGYTF	.	TRBV12-5	TRBJ1-2	.
TGTGCCAGCAGGGGACTAGCGGGATCTAATGAGCAGTTCTTC	CASRGLAGSNEQFF	few	TRBV6-5	TRBJ2-1	TRBD2
TGCAGTGCTATGGGACTAGCGGGCCAGATTTCCTACAATGAGCAGTTCTTC	CSAMGLAGQISYNEQFF	few	TRBV20-1	TRBJ2-1	TRBD2
TGTGCCAGCAGCCCGGGGACAGTCCATAGCAATCAGCCCCAGCATTTT	CASSPGTVHSNQPQHF	.	TRBV5-8	TRBJ1-5	TRBD1
TGCAGCGCGCTACCAGGGACGGGGCAAGAGACCCAGTACTTC	CSALPGTGQETQYF	few	TRBV29-1	TRBJ2-5	.
TGTGCCAGCAGTTCTCCACAGTACAATCAGCCCCAGCATTTT	CASSSPQYNQPQHF	.	TRBV6-2/TRBV6-3	TRBJ1-5	.
TGTGCCAGTAGTATAGGAGGACTTTTGGGCGAGCAGTACTTC	CASSIGGLLGEQYF	few	TRBV19	TRBJ2-7	.
TGTGCCAGCAGCCAACGGGGACAGGGCTACAGAGGAGCCTACAATGAGCAGTTCTTC	CASSQRGQGYRGAYNEQFF	few	TRBV14	TRBJ2-1	TRBD1
TGTGCCAGCAGCGACCGAGGGGTGGCTAATGAAAAACTGTTTTTT	CASSDRGVANEKLFF	.	TRBV7-2	TRBJ1-4	.
TGTGCCAGCCCCAATGCCAGGCAGCTCCAGCATTTT	CASPNARQLQHF	.	TRBV6-5	TRBJ1-5	.
TGTGCCTTCAGTGAGGACCTCCGGGAGCTCCACTACAATGAGCAGTTCTTC	CAFSEDLRELHYNEQFF	few	TRBV10-3	TRBJ2-1	.
TGTGCCAGGATCTTTGCTAGCCTTGTCTCCTACGAGCAGTACTTC	CARIFASLVSYEQYF	few	TRBV6-5	TRBJ2-7	.
TGTGCCAGCAGTTTCCGGGGATACGCTAATGAAAAACTGTTTTTT	CASSFRGYANEKLFF	few	TRBV27	TRBJ1-4	.
TGCAGTGCTAGAGATCTAAGGACTAGCGGGAGCAGCGAGACCCAGTACTTC	CSARDLRTSGSSETQYF	.	TRBV20-1	TRBJ2-5	TRBD2
TGCAGCGTTGGAATGGCAGAGGCACGTAATGATGGCTACACCTTC	CSVGMAEARNDGYTF	few	TRBV29-1	TRBJ1-2	.
TGTGCCAGCAGCCCGGACATTTTGAGCTCCTACAATGAGCAGTTCTTC	CASSPDILSSYNEQFF	many	TRBV14	TRBJ2-1	.
TGTGCCAGCAGTGAACGGACGACAGGCAATCACAGGCCCCAGCATTTT	CASSERTTGNHRPQHF	few	TRBV6-1	TRBJ1-5	.
TGCGCCAGCAGCTTCTCCGGACAGGGTAGTTCACCCCTCCACTTT	CASSFSGQGSSPLHF	.	TRBV5-1	TRBJ1-6	TRBD1
TGCAGCGTTGAAGATCGGAGTTACGAGCAGTACTTC	CSVEDRSYEQYF	few	TRBV29-1	TRBJ2-7	.
TGTGCCAGCAGCTTGGCTAGGACAGCGAACACCGGGGAGCTGTTTTTT	CASSLARTANTGELFF	few	TRBV5-6	TRBJ2-2	.
TGTGCCAGCAGTTTTAAGGGGCAAGGCGCCGGGGAGCTGTTTTTT	CASSFKGQGAGELFF	few	TRBV7-2	TRBJ2-2	.
TGTGCCAGCAGTTTTGGCCTTCAAACGGGGAGAGATACGCAGTATTTT	CASSFGLQTGRDTQYF	.	TRBV28	TRBJ2-3	.
TGTGCCAGCAGCTTTAGCTCATCCTACAATGAGCAGTTCTTC	CASSFSSSYNEQFF	few	TRBV9	TRBJ2-1	.
TGTGCCAGCAGCGTAATGAGAACAACTACGAACACCGGGGAGCTGTTTTTT	CASSVMRTTTNTGELFF	.	TRBV9	TRBJ2-2	.
TGCAGTGCCGTTACAGGGTATCAAGTCGTCGATGAGCAGTTCTTC	CSAVTGYQVVDEQFF	few	TRBV20-1	TRBJ2-1	.
TGTGCCAGCAGCCGACTAGCGGGAGTTAACAATGAGCAGTTCTTC	CASSRLAGVNNEQFF	few	TRBV7-2	TRBJ2-1	TRBD2
TGTGCCAGCTCACCACCGGTGGGACTTGGGGATGAGCAGTACTTC	CASSPPVGLGDEQYF	.	TRBV18	TRBJ2-7	.
TGCGCCAGCAGCCAAGATCGCGGGACAGGCCTTCTAATGAATGGCTACACCTTC	CASSQDRGTGLLMNGYTF	.	TRBV4-3	TRBJ1-2	TRBD1
TGTGCCAGCAGCTCCCAGACTAGCGCCCTGTGGGAGACCCAGTACTTC	CASSSQTSALWETQYF	.	TRBV3-1	TRBJ2-5	TRBD2
TGCCTCCCGGAACAGGGGGATTCTAACTATGGCTACACCTTC	CLPEQGDSNYGYTF	.	TRBV20-1	TRBJ1-2	TRBD1
TGTGCCAGCAGTGCAGGGGACAATCAGCCCCAGCATTTT	CASSAGDNQPQHF	.	TRBV25-1	TRBJ1-5	.
TGCGCCAGCAGCTGGAGGGGCGGCGGCACTGAAGCTTTCTTT	CASSWRGGGTEAFF	.	TRBV5-1	TRBJ1-1	.
TGTGCCAGCAGACCGACGGTGGTTGGCAATCAGCCCCAGCATTTT	CASRPTVVGNQPQHF	.	TRBV12-3/TRBV12-4	TRBJ1-5	.
TGCAGTGCTAGAGACCCTAGCGGGAGGGGAGAGACCCAGTACTTC	CSARDPSGRGETQYF	.	TRBV20-1	TRBJ2-5	TRBD2
TGCAGCTTCGAGCGGAGCAAGTATGGGCAGTTCTTC	CSFERSKYGQFF	.	TRBV29-1	TRBJ2-1	.
TGTGCCAGCAGCGAAACGGGACAGGCTCCCTTGGATGAGCAGTTCTTC	CASSETGQAPLDEQFF	.	TRBV5-6	TRBJ2-1	TRBD1
TGTGCCAGCAGTGAAGAAAGAGCCGGGGGAACTGGGACCCAGTACTTC	CASSEERAGGTGTQYF	.	TRBV2	TRBJ2-5	.
TGTGCCAGCAGCCGGGGACAGGGGCCCAAAAACATTCAGTACTTC	CASSRGQGPKNIQYF	.	TRBV6-6	TRBJ2-4	TRBD1
TGTGCCAGCAGCTTAGCTCGCGGGACAGGTCGTAGCGGGGAGCTGTTTTTT	CASSLARGTGRSGELFF	.	TRBV11-2	TRBJ2-2	TRBD1
TGTGCCAGCAGCCTCGAACAGGCGACAGATACGCAGTATTTT	CASSLEQATDTQYF	.	TRBV7-3	TRBJ2-3	.
TGCGCCAGCAGCTTGGCCGGAAGGCAGGGTCTGGATGAGCAGTTCTTC	CASSLAGRQGLDEQFF	few	TRBV5-1	TRBJ2-1	.
TGCGCCAGCAGGGAAAACATGAGCTCCTACAATGAGCAGTTCTTC	CASRENMSSYNEQFF	once	TRBV5-1	TRBJ2-1	.
TGTGCCATCAGTGGAGGGGCTAGAAAGGCCTACGAGCAGTACTTC	CAISGGARKAYEQYF	many	TRBV10-3	TRBJ2-7	.
TGTGCCAGCAGGAAGACAGGGACCCTCTCTGGGGCCAACGTCCTGACTTTC	CASRKTGTLSGANVLTF	.	TRBV7-8	TRBJ2-6	TRBD1
TGTGCCAGCAGCCCGGGACTAACCAACACCGGGGAGCTGTTTTTT	CASSPGLTNTGELFF	few	TRBV7-3	TRBJ2-2	TRBD2
TGTGCCACCAGCAGTCTCGGACAGATCTCAGATACGCAGTATTTT	CATSSLGQISDTQYF	.	TRBV15	TRBJ2-3	.
TGTGCCAGCAGTTACTTACATTACACCGGGGAGCTGTTTTTT	CASSYLHYTGELFF	.	TRBV6-6	TRBJ2-2	.